This TCR beta chain was captured by sequencing in a study of blood T cells in healthy people across ages. Study-level points and caveats: TCR beta diversity correlated strongly with naive T cell percentage. Aged donors had fewer naive CD4+ cells and lower diversity than long-lived donors.

The CDR3 is made up of 14 amino acids. V gave up 4 bases and J gave up 3 bases, with 11 bases separating them. The germline V gene has CDR1 SGHTA and CDR2 FQGNSA. Through a sample-barcoded 5' primer and a J-beta primer mix, a second PCR was run for about 6 to 11 cycles. TCRdb called the 5' RACE reads again in MiXCR, with one record for every CDR3 protein. The table has about 1.8 million distinct CDR3 sequences, just under 50% seen once. This clonotype was found many times. The antigen is not known. Healthy Russian Caucasian donors spanned ages about 6 to 90 years. This receptor was taken from a woman aged 40 to 50 in good health. V usage is TRBV7-2 and J usage is TRBJ2-3, with D perhaps matching TRBD1 or TRBD2 (5 bases each). The material sequenced was blood. This CDR3 is CASSSGTGTDTQYF. CDR3 bases: TGTGCCAGCAGCTCTGGGACGGGAACAGATACGCAGTATTTT.